What follows is one T cell receptor (beta chain) and its context. The clone's antigen remains unknown. The input lacks base qualities; no much larger clone sits a single base away. This sample stems from a study of blood T cells in healthy people across ages (dated by TCRdb to the mid-2010s). Turning to the overall study: In model experiments, roughly one uniquely barcoded TCR beta cDNA molecule per two T cells was captured by template switching. Age-related changes in TCR beta repertoire diversity were measured in the study by deep sequencing normalized with unique cDNA molecular identifiers. The donors were divided into four age groups: young (average 16 years), middle-aged (roughly 42), aged (about 60) and long-lived (around 87). Using the same blood draw, the study looked at two additional independent replicas of 1 million unique cDNA reads for two donors, one aged 18 to 29 and the other aged 80 or older. The study at large found these results: Conclusive comparison of naive and antigen-experienced compartments was prevented by the profiling of bulk unsorted PBMCs. The long-lived group showed more naive CD4+ T cells, fewer expanded clones and increased TCR diversity than the aged group, suggesting age selection. Because donor CMV infection status was unknown, age-related changes in expanded clonotypes were potentially confounded. Total diversity estimates from one million sequenced T cells were considered lower bounds and underestimates. The percentage of naive T cells measured by flow cytometry correlated strongly with observed TCR beta diversity. As age increased, observed TCR beta diversity per million T cells dropped in a roughly linear way, and a significant reduction was already evident by age 40.

Spanning cysteine to phenylalanine, the CDR3 consists of 15 amino acids. The read is trimmed to its CDR3 DNA, 45 bases read in frame from base 1. Unmatched junction bases come to 9, with V trimmed by 3 bases and J by 5 bases. The germline V gene yields MDHEN for CDR1 and SYDVKM for CDR2. The roughly 37 donors, aged 6 to 90 years, were systemically healthy Caucasian individuals from Russia. Around 9.7 milliliters of peripheral blood were collected from each donor into EDTA-treated Vacutainer tubes. Ficoll-Paque density-gradient centrifugation was used to isolate PBMCs, with at least 7 million per sample. Trizol reagent was used to extract total RNA from PBMCs, with at least 5.5 micrograms per sample. Naive CD45RAhigh/CD27high T cell percentages were measured by flow cytometry on a PBMC aliquot from every donor. The library was produced with 5' RACE. TCRdb names Illumina HiSeq 2500 as the instrument used. A second PCR of roughly 7 to 12 cycles was run with a J-beta primer mix and a sample-barcoded 5' primer. A unique molecular identifier was introduced onto each TCR beta cDNA molecule by a template-switch 5' adaptor carrying 12 random nucleotides. At least 3 million CDR3-containing paired-end reads were obtained from each sample. All of the RNA was converted into first-strand cDNA using the Mint cDNA synthesis kit, with a TRBC-specific oligonucleotide serving as the primer. Following uracil-DNA glycosylase treatment, a first 18-cycle PCR with universal primers M1SS and BC2_uni_R was performed on all cDNA. The study's processing was this. For normalization, 1 million high-quality reads, each with a distinct molecular identifier, were randomly selected from each sample. Instead of being binned into consensus sequences, reads that shared molecular identifiers were thrown out. CDR3 identification, clonotype clustering and error correction used MiTCR with a Q25 quality threshold and the strictest error-elimination algorithm. Lower-bound total TCR beta diversity was estimated with a nonparametric unseen species model using Euler transformation. In TCRdb, the public reads were trimmed at Q25 with fastp and aligned with MiXCR, with productive beta chains retained. Each CDR3 protein gets just one entry, which takes the most common genes and DNA from the rows behind it. Here the V and J calls rest on TCRdb's processing, not on the authors' analysis. The sample records approximately 960,000 distinct CDR3 sequences, 25% to 30% of which are singletons. Clones ranked in the top ten supply around 9.6% of the sample.

These data were also filed under a second study, of T cells of mothers and their children. The second paper states: Nine systemically healthy Caucasian individuals served as donors, namely three mothers together with their six children. cDNA synthesis used all of the extracted RNA, with around 1.6 ug of RNA in each 15 ul reaction. In the second PCR, the M1S primer introduced both the sample barcodes and 2-4 random nucleotides. Over 10 million TCR beta CDR3 reads came from each mother, compared with some 3 million reads from each child. TCR recombination output is similarly shaped by thymic selection in related and unrelated pairs, with a minor effect exerted by inherited differences. Related mother-child pairs always showed normalized repertoire overlap that was slightly higher than in unrelated mother-child pairs, though the difference was never significant. With a sensitivity of about 100 clones per million clonotypes, no persistent microchimeric T cell clones were detected. The study used deep NGS to compare TCR beta repertoires of mothers and children, seeking features distinguishing related mother-child pairs from unrelated individuals. On average, the children were around 11 +/- 4 years old, while the mothers were 40 +/- 4 years old. After adapters were ligated using NEBNext reagents, the libraries underwent 100+100 nt paired-end sequencing on an Illumina HiSeq 2000. To prevent cross-contamination, the mother and child libraries were prepared a month apart and were sequenced in separate runs. Each donor had between about 450,000 and 2,300,000 distinct TCR beta clonotypes identified. Naive TCR beta clonotypes were estimated from low-frequency clonotypes matched to each donor's FACS-determined naive share, without sorting.

Sequenced material: blood. The sequence links TRBV28 to TRBJ1-2; TRBD1 agrees with 7 junctional bases. This TCR came from a woman between 40 and 55 years old in good health. The nucleotide sequence reads TGTGCCAGCAGTTTCCCGGGACAGTTTCCATATGGCTACACCTTC. This is translated as CASSFPGQFPYGYTF.